The 31 T cell receptor beta chains given below trace back to one sample, sequenced in a study of Ad26.COV2.S vaccination and SARS-CoV-2 variants. Treatment defined: around 19 received Ad26.COV2.S at low or high dose, single or two shots; 5 received placebo; per-sample allocation not given. The investigators took samples on day 63 after the first vaccine or placebo injection. Generated by immunoSEQ multiplex PCR, the TCRdb table keeps only in-frame clones and is missing some. The sample contains some 370,000 clones, under 90% of which appear only once. The sample in question was peripheral blood, obtained in a trial of Ad26.COV2.S vaccine versus placebo. The receptors shown here come from a person aged 18-65 years who received the Ad26.COV2.S COVID-19 vaccine or a placebo.

V usage is TRBV7-9 and J usage is TRBJ2-7; 12 nucleotides match TRBD2. Germline lookup yields CDR1 SEHNR and CDR2 FQNEAQ (reference sequence). J gave up 4 bases and V 4 bases, and 5 bases lay outside the gene matches. This CDR3 spans 15 amino acids. CDR3: CASSSSGRARYEQYF. CDR3 sequence (DNA): TGTGCCAGCAGCTCTAGCGGGAGGGCCCGTTACGAGCAGTACTTC.

V is TRBV18 and J is TRBJ1-1; TRBD1 aligns across 7 bases. V was clipped by 5 bases and J by 10 bases; unmatched bases: 10. The V gene's germline CDR1 is KGHSH and CDR2 LQKENI. This CDR3 contains 13 residues. The CDR3 coding sequence is TGTGCCAGCTCAATAGACAGGGAGAAGAGAGCTTTCTTT. Translation gives CASSIDREKRAFF.

This chain links TRBV7-2 with TRBJ2-3; 11 bases agree with TRBD1. CDR1 SGHTA and CDR2 FQGNSA come from the germline V gene. Trimming at V came to 1 base and at J to 5 bases, leaving 5 bases not matched to a gene. The CDR3 covers 16 residues. CDR3 DNA: TGTGCCAGCAGCTTAGAATGGACAGGGGGCATAGATACGCAGTATTTT. Amino acids: CASSLEWTGGIDTQYF.

V usage is TRBV18 and J usage is TRBJ1-1; D unclear. CDR3 length equals 13 residues. Germline CDR1 KGHSH, CDR2 LQKENI. Deletions cut 3 bases from V and 3 bases from J, with 8 bases between. The CDR3 sequence: CASSPQQYTEAFF. CDR3 bases: TGTGCCAGCTCACCTCAACAGTACACTGAAGCTTTCTTT.

The chain combines TRBV11-2 with TRBJ2-2; D is perhaps TRBD2 (5 bases). In germline, CDR1 is SGHAT, CDR2 FQNNGV. The CDR3 totals 14 residues. Trimming took 3 bases from V and 5 from J, leaving 10 bases between them. The CDR3 loop reads CASSLHPGTGELFF. The CDR3 DNA reads as TGTGCCAGCAGCTTGCACCCGGGGACCGGGGAGCTGTTTTTT.

The chain employs TRBV27 and TRBJ2-1; D gene unclear. The V end was cut by 6 bases, the J end by 6 bases, with 15 bases between. CDR1 MNHEY and CDR2 SMNVEV come from the germline V gene (reference sequence). The CDR3 runs 14 residues. The CDR3: CASSPVGYTNEQFF. CDR3 DNA sequence: TGTGCCAGCAGCCCAGTTGGCTACACCAATGAGCAGTTCTTC.

The chain is built from TRBV19 and TRBJ2-1; 14 bases agree with TRBD2. With V trimmed by 4 bases and J by 7 bases, 3 bases remained unmatched. The CDR3 spans 15 residues. The germline V gene has CDR1 LNHDA and CDR2 SQIVND (reference sequence). For the CDR3, the DNA is TGTGCCAGTAGTAGGACTAGCGGGAGGCCGAATGAGCAGTTCTTC. Protein sequence: CASSRTSGRPNEQFF.

This sequence joins TRBV5-1 and TRBJ2-5; TRBD1 might be the D (6 bases). V shed 4 bases and J shed 0 bases, with 10 bases lying between them. This CDR3 has 14 amino acids. CDR1 and CDR2 from the germline V gene are SGHRS and YFSETQ. The CDR3 is CASSPQGYQETQYF. The CDR3 nucleotides are TGCGCCAGCAGCCCTCAGGGGTACCAAGAGACCCAGTACTTC.

In its sample, this clone was seen a few times. The chain employs TRBV2 and TRBJ1-3; TRBD1 is a possible D gene (5 bases). Trimming shortened V by 8 bases and J by 1 base, and 9 bases separated the two germline ends. The germline CDR1 and CDR2 sequences are SNHLY and FYNNEI. This CDR3 is built from 13 residues. In DNA, the CDR3 is TGTGCCAGCCGCAGGGAATCTGGAAACACCATATATTTT. It yields the protein CASRRESGNTIYF.

The rearrangement joins TRBV11-2 to TRBJ1-2; D remains ambiguous. The V and J ends lost 3 bases and 8 bases respectively, with 13 bases between them. CDR3 length equals 13 residues. CDR1 and CDR2 (germline): SGHAT, FQNNGV. CDR3 nucleotide sequence: TGTGCCAGCAGCTTCCTTGGCGGTTACGGCTACACCTTC. It codes for CASSFLGGYGYTF.

The chain is built from TRBV4-1 and TRBJ1-1, with D possibly TRBD1 on 5 matching bases. The CDR3 loop spans 15 amino acids. Germline V gives CDR1 MGHRA, CDR2 YSYEKL. The V and J ends lost 4 bases and 1 base respectively, with 13 bases between them. The CDR3 loop is CASSRGGVGNTEAFF. The CDR3, as DNA: TGCGCCAGCAGCCGAGGAGGGGTCGGGAACACTGAAGCTTTCTTT.

The rearrangement uses TRBV5-4 and TRBJ2-1, with 7 bases matching TRBD1. CDR3 length: 15 residues. CDR1 and CDR2 (germline): SGHNT, YYREEE (reference sequence). Trimming at V came to 1 base and at J to 3 bases, leaving 4 bases not matched to a gene. CDR3 amino acids: CASSLKGTVYNEQFF. As DNA, the CDR3 is TGTGCCAGCAGCTTGAAAGGGACAGTCTACAATGAGCAGTTCTTC.

This clone came up once. The V and J genes are TRBV7-2 and TRBJ1-3, with no clear D. Looked up from germline, CDR1 is SGHTA and CDR2 is FQGNSA. V was cut by 0 bases and J by 0 bases, with 6 bases left in between. The CDR3 is 15 amino acids. DNA of the CDR3: TGTGCCAGCAGCTTAGCGGTGATCTCTGGAAACACCATATATTTT. It translates to CASSLAVISGNTIYF.

The rearrangement links TRBV29-1 to TRBJ1-2; TRBD1 agrees at 7 bases. CDR3 length equals 11 residues. Germline CDR1 SQVTM, CDR2 ANQGSEA. CDR3 amino acids: CSTGTDYGYTF. The CDR3 region has the DNA TGCAGTACCGGGACAGACTATGGCTACACCTTC.

The chain is built from TRBV5-4 and TRBJ2-2; tentatively, D is TRBD1 or TRBD2 (5 bases each). The germline CDR1 and CDR2 sequences are SGHNT and YYREEE (reference sequence). This CDR3 is built from 15 residues. V gave up 0 bases and J gave up 6 bases, with 12 bases separating them. The CDR3 is CASSLGGKVAGELFF. The CDR3 nucleotides read TGTGCCAGCAGCTTGGGGGGGAAAGTCGCCGGGGAGCTGTTTTTT.

V and J are TRBV25-1 and TRBJ2-1; 10 bases align to TRBD2. The CDR3 sequence is 13 residues long. CDR1 is MGHDK, CDR2 SYGVNS, per germline. V gave up 10 bases and J gave up 10 bases; unmatched junction bases: 10. The CDR3 region has the DNA TGTGCCACCTCAACCGGGACTAGCGACGAGCAGTTCTTC. It translates to CATSTGTSDEQFF.

V usage is TRBV4-1 and J usage is TRBJ1-2; a weak D match, TRBD1 (5 bases). The CDR3 has 16 amino acids. CDR1 and CDR2 (germline): MGHRA, YSYEKL. The V gene lost 0 bases and the J gene lost 2 bases, with 13 bases spanning the gap. CDR3 region: CASSQDGQGINYGYTF. The CDR3 coding sequence is TGCGCCAGCAGCCAAGATGGGCAGGGTATCAACTATGGCTACACCTTC.

The rearrangement joins TRBV5-1 to TRBJ1-1, with D hard to call. Germline lookup yields CDR1 SGHRS and CDR2 YFSETQ. V lost 0 bases and J lost 7, with 16 bases in between. This CDR3 is built from 15 residues. The CDR3 region is CASSLGSGIKDEAFF. DNA of the CDR3: TGCGCCAGCAGCTTGGGGTCCGGGATCAAGGATGAAGCTTTCTTT.

This clone was seen a single time. Other DNA variants within this sample encode the same CDR3. The chain combines TRBV19 with TRBJ2-7, with 7 bases that match TRBD2. The ends lost 3 bases at V and 7 bases at J; junction bases unmatched: 0. The CDR3 runs 11 residues. Germline V gives CDR1 LNHDA, CDR2 SQIVND (reference sequence). The CDR3 DNA reads TGTGCCAGTAGTATCGGGGGGGAGCAGTACTTC. Its protein product is CASSIGGEQYF. Full variable domain (outside the CDR3, taken from reference TRBV19 and TRBJ2-7): DGGITQSPKYLFRKEGQNVTLSCEQNLNHDAMYWYRQDPGQGLRLIYYSQIVNDFQKGDIAEGYSVSREKKESFPLTVTSAQKNPTAFYLCASSIGGEQYFGPGTRLTVT.

This clone was recorded once. The chain combines TRBV6-6 with TRBJ1-4; 7 nucleotides match TRBD1. V was pared by 3 bases and J by 0 bases, with 1 base of the junction left unmatched. The CDR3 covers 15 residues. Germline values: CDR1 MNHNY, CDR2 SVGAGI (reference sequence). In DNA, the CDR3 is TGTGCCAGCAGTTATACAGGGGCAACTAATGAAAAACTGTTTTTT. Residues: CASSYTGATNEKLFF.

The chain is built from TRBV5-1 and TRBJ2-3; 7 bases align to TRBD1. J lost 6 bases, V lost 1 base, and 5 bases had no gene match. Germline loops: CDR1 SGHRS, CDR2 YFSETQ. CDR3 length: 14 residues. The CDR3 spells CASSLLQGTDTQYF. The DNA for the CDR3 is TGCGCCAGCAGCTTGTTACAGGGGACGGATACGCAGTATTTT.

This clone has just one count. V gene TRBV5-6 combines with J gene TRBJ1-1, with 10 bases fitting TRBD1. This CDR3 has 17 amino acids. Trimming at V came to 3 bases and at J to 0 bases, leaving 8 bases not matched to a gene. CDR1 and CDR2 (germline): SGHDT, YYEEEE. In DNA, the CDR3 is TGTGCCAGCAGCTGGTGGGGGACAGGGGATATGAACACTGAAGCTTTCTTT. This encodes CASSWWGTGDMNTEAFF.

The rearrangement links TRBV6-5 to TRBJ1-2; D remains ambiguous. The CDR3 is 14 amino acids. Germline assignment: CDR1 MNHEY and CDR2 SVGAGI. Trimming took 5 bases from V and 7 from J, leaving 17 bases between them. The DNA for the CDR3 is TGTGCCAGCAGTCCTTATAGTACCGCCGGTGGCTACACCTTC. This codes for CASSPYSTAGGYTF.

The gene calls are TRBV27 and TRBJ1-6; TRBD1 is a possible D gene (5 bases). The V and J ends lost 6 bases and 14 bases respectively, with 14 bases between them. Germline V gene lookup returns CDR1 MNHEY and CDR2 SMNVEV (reference sequence). There are 12 residues in the CDR3. CDR3 in amino acids: CASRIWDGALHF. CDR3 bases: TGTGCCAGCAGGATCTGGGACGGAGCCCTCCACTTT.

This clone was seen a few times. CDR3 DNA: TGTGCCAGCAGCTTAGCGGGACTAGCGAACACAGATACGCAGTATTTT. The encoded protein is CASSLAGLANTDTQYF. V usage is TRBV7-8 and J usage is TRBJ2-3; 10 nucleotides align to TRBD2. This CDR3 has 16 residues. CDR1 and CDR2 (germline): SGHVS, FQNEAQ. Unmatched junction bases numbered 2, after V lost 0 bases and J lost 2 bases.

Concerning this clone itself: At one of its ends the junction is not consistent with the germline gene, which may arise from a read error. The chain links TRBV6-5 to TRBJ2-7; 9 bases are a match to TRBD1. CDR3 length equals 15 residues. Germline V gene lookup returns CDR1 MNHEY and CDR2 SVGAGI. The CDR3 DNA follows: TGTGCCAGCAGTTCGTCGGGACAGGGCTCCCACGAGCAGTACTTC. This translates into CASSSSGQGSHEQYF.

The chain is built from TRBV7-2 and TRBJ2-1; TRBD2 matches at 8 bases. After removal of 0 bases from V and 7 bases from J, the junction contained 5 bases not matched to a gene. The CDR3 length is 15 residues. Germline V CDR1 and CDR2: SGHTA, FQGNSA. The CDR3 nucleotides read TGTGCCAGCAGCTTAGCGAGCGGGAGACAGAATGAGCAGTTCTTC. This sequence encodes CASSLASGRQNEQFF.

This clone was recorded only once. This chain connects TRBV19 to TRBJ2-3, with D unclear. Trimming shortened V by 6 bases and J by 9 bases, and 19 bases separated the two germline ends. The CDR3 length is 14 residues. Looked up from germline, CDR1 is LNHDA and CDR2 is SQIVND (reference sequence). Written as DNA, the CDR3 is TGTGCCAGTAGGGACCAATCCTCGGGCAGGACGCAGTATTTT. Amino acid sequence: CASRDQSSGRTQYF.

This chain connects TRBV18 to TRBJ2-1; unclear D gene. The CDR3 loop spans 12 amino acids. Germline V gene lookup returns CDR1 KGHSH and CDR2 LQKENI. V gave up 5 bases and J gave up 3 bases, with 5 bases separating them. The CDR3 region has the DNA TGTGCCAGCTCATCTCTCTACAATGAGCAGTTCTTC. Protein: CASSSLYNEQFF.

J is TRBJ1-1 and V is TRBV5-4; D may be TRBD1 (5 bases). This CDR3 is 13 amino acids long. Trimming took 0 bases from V and 9 from J, leaving 12 bases between them. Germline-derived CDR1 and CDR2 are SGHNT and YYREEE (reference sequence). The CDR3 region is CASSLGGLPKAFF. CDR3 DNA: TGTGCCAGCAGCTTGGGGGGCTTACCTAAAGCTTTCTTT. Complete variable domain (other parts from reference TRBV5-4 and TRBJ1-1): ETGVTQSPTHLIKTRGQQVTLRCSSQSGHNTVSWYQQALGQGPQFIFQYYREEENGRGNFPPRFSGLQFPNYSSELNVNALELDDSALYLCASSLGGLPKAFFGQGTRLTVV.

The chain is built from TRBV7-8 and TRBJ2-7, with a tentative D call TRBD1 (6 bases). V was clipped by 3 bases and J by 6 bases, with 12 bases between them. This CDR3 has 13 amino acids. The V gene's germline CDR1 is SGHVS and CDR2 FQNEAQ. CDR3 DNA: TGTGCCAGCAGCTTGCAGGGGAAGAGCGAGCAGTACTTC. As protein: CASSLQGKSEQYF. Supplemented by reference TRBV7-8 and TRBJ2-7, the full variable domain reads GAGVSQSPRYKVAKRGQDVALRCDPISGHVSLFWYQQALGQGPEFLTYFQNEAQLDKSGLPSDRFFAERPEGSVSTLKIQRTQQEDSAVYLCASSLQGKSEQYFGPGTRLTVT.